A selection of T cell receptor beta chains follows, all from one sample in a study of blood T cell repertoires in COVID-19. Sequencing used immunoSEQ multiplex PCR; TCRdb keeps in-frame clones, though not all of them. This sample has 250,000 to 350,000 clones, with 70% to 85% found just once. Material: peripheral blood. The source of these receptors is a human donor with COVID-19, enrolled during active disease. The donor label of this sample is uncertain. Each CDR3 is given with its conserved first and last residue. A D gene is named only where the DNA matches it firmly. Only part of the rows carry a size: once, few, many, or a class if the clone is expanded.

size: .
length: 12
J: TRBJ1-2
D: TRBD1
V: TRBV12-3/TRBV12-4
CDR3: CASSLTGLGYTF
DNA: TGTGCCAGCAGTTTGACAGGGCTCGGCTACACCTTC

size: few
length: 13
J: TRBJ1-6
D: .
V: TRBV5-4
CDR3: CASSLTRMLPLHF
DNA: TGTGCCAGCAGCTTAACCAGGATGCTCCCCCTCCACTTT

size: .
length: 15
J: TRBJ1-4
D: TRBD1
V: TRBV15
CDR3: CATSNSGQVNEKLFF
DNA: TGTGCCACCAGCAATTCGGGACAGGTGAATGAAAAACTGTTTTTT

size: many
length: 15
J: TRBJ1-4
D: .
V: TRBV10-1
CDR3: CASSSGDIFGEKLFF
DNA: TGCGCCAGCTCCTCAGGGGACATTTTCGGTGAAAAACTGTTTTTT

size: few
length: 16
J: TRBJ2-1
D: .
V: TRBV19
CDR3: CASSRIGADSFNEQFF
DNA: TGTGCCAGTAGTCGCATTGGGGCGGACAGTTTCAATGAGCAGTTCTTC

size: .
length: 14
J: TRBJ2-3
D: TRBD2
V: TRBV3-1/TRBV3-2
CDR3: CASSPGTSPDTQYF
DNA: TGTGCCAGCAGCCCTGGGACTAGCCCGGATACGCAGTATTTT

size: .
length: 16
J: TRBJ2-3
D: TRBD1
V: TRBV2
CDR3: CASIKDRATYTDTQYF
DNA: TGTGCCAGCATCAAGGACAGGGCTACCTACACAGATACGCAGTATTTT

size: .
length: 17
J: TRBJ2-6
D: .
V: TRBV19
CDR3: CASSIVAGGSGANVLTF
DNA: TGTGCCAGTAGTATAGTGGCCGGAGGCTCTGGGGCCAACGTCCTGACTTTC

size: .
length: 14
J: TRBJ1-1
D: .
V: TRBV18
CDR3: CASSPVLGDTEAFF
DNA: TGTGCCAGCTCACCGGTCCTGGGAGACACTGAAGCTTTCTTT

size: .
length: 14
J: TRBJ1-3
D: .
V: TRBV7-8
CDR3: CASSARTSGNTIYF
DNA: TGTGCCAGCAGCGCCCGGACATCTGGAAACACCATATATTTT

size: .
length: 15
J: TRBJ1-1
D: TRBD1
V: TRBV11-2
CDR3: CASSLDRIDRGKTFF
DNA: TGTGCCAGCAGCTTAGATCGCATCGACAGGGGGAAAACTTTCTTT

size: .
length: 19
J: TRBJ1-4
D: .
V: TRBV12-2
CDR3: CASRLAPVGVADCSEKLFF
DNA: TGTGCAAGTCGCTTAGCGCCGGTCGGGGTCGCGGACTGTAGTGAAAAACTGTTTTTT

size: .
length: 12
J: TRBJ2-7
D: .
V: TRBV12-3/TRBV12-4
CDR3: CASTPGVYEQYF
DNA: TGTGCCAGCACCCCCGGGGTTTACGAGCAGTACTTC

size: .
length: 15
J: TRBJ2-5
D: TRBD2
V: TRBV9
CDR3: CASSVAGGPQETQYF
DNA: TGTGCCAGCAGCGTAGCGGGAGGGCCCCAAGAGACCCAGTACTTC

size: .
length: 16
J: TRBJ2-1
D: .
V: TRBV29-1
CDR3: CSVDRGAASSYNEQFF
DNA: TGCAGCGTTGATCGCGGGGCCGCTAGCTCCTACAATGAGCAGTTCTTC

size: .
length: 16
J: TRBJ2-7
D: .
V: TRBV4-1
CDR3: CASSQGQTGLSYEQYF
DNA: TGCGCCAGCAGCCAGGGTCAGACGGGACTTTCCTACGAGCAGTACTTC

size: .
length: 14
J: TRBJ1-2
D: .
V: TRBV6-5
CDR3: CASTRGGRAHGYTF
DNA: TGTGCCAGCACCCGGGGAGGCCGAGCCCATGGCTACACCTTC

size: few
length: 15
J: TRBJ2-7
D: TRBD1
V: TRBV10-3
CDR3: CATTPQGAGTYEQYF
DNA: TGTGCCACCACACCCCAGGGGGCTGGGACCTACGAGCAGTACTTC

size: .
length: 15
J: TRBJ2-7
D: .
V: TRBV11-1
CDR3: CASSPSTGSDYEQYF
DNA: TGTGCCAGCAGCCCATCAACAGGGTCGGACTACGAGCAGTACTTC

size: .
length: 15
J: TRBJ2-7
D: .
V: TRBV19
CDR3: CASSIRNELAYEQYF
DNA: TGTGCCAGTAGTATACGAAACGAGTTGGCCTACGAGCAGTACTTC

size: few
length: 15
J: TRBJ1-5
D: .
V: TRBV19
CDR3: CASSIRGYSNQPQHF
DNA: TGTGCCAGTAGTATAAGAGGGTATAGCAATCAGCCCCAGCATTTT

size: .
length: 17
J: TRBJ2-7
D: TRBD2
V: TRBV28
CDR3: CASSLSTPGLAGYEQYF
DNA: TGTGCCAGCAGTTTATCGACTCCGGGACTAGCTGGATACGAGCAGTACTTC